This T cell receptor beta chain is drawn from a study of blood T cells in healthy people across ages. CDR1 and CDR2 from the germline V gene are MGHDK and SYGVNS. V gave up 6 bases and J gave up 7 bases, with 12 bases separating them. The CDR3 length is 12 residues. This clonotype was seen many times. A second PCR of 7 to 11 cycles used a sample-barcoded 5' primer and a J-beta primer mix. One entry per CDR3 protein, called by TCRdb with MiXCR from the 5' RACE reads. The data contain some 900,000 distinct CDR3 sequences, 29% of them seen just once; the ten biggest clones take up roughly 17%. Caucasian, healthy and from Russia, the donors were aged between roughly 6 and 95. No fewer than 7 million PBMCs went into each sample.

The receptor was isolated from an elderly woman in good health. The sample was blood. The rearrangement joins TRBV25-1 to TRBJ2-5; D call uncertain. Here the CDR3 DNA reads TGTGCCAGCAGATGGGGATTCGGGACCCAGTACTTC. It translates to CASRWGFGTQYF.